The subject of this entry is one T cell receptor beta chain. The data stem from a study of cytomegalovirus exposure and HLA in healthy donors. This CDR3 is 16 amino acids long. CDR1 is SGHDT and CDR2 is YYEEEE in the germline V gene. The J segment lost 4 bases and the V segment lost 4 bases, leaving 9 bases of the junction unmatched. Assay: immunoSEQ multiplex PCR; the TCRdb copy retains only in-frame clones and omits some. The table lists about 310,000 clones, over 75% of them singletons, with around 0.96% in the top ten. The sequence came from a man younger than 45 in good health and CMV-seronegative. Sequencing used PBMCs. V and J are TRBV5-6 and TRBJ2-5, with TRBD1 matching 11 bases. In DNA, the CDR3 is TGTGCCAGCAGCCAGGACCGGGACAGGGGGTTAGAGACCCAGTACTTC. Amino acids: CASSQDRDRGLETQYF.